This T cell receptor beta chain was retrieved from a study of T cells in Graves' hyperthyroidism and ophthalmopathy. This clonotype was picked up one time. This may be a read error, as it is one base from a much larger clone. The TCR beta CDR3 regions underwent amplification using RNA transcripts as the source. A first-round RT-PCR of the TCR CDR3 used the HTBI primer set. TCRdb re-derived calls from the multiplex PCR reads in MiXCR, one entry per CDR3 protein. The table records 700,000 or so distinct CDR3 sequences, about 16% of them present only once. Germline V gene data show CDR1 as SGHVS and CDR2 as FQNEAQ. The germline V and J ends were trimmed by 5 bases and 9 bases, with 23 bases remaining between them. The CDR3 is 16 amino acids. Source material for PBMCs was about 11 ml fresh peripheral blood.

Sequences were obtained from blood. The J gene is TRBJ2-1, the V gene TRBV7-8; D perhaps matches TRBD2 (6 bases). The TCR was taken from a young man with Graves' hyperthyroidism. CDR3 in DNA: TGTGCCAGCAGCCCCCGGACTAACGGGCCTTCCACTGAGCAGTTCTTC. Its translation is CASSPRTNGPSTEQFF.